The present entry profiles one T cell receptor beta chain with its context. This record belongs to a study of blood T cell repertoires in COVID-19. This CDR3 region has 20 residues. V shed 6 bases and J 1 base; nucleotides not matched to a gene: 12. Germline CDR1 reads MNHEY; CDR2 reads SMNVEV (reference sequence). Clones were sequenced by immunoSEQ multiplex PCR, and TCRdb holds only the in-frame ones, with some missing. The sample contains about 300,000 clones, over 75% of which appear only once. The chain links TRBV27 to TRBJ2-1, with 16 positions matching TRBD2. The source is a man aged 25-45 years who had recovered from COVID-19. The sequenced material came from PBMCs or T cells enriched from blood (not recorded which). The CDR3 loop reads CASSTRPGLAGGPSYNEQFF. The CDR3 region has the DNA TGTGCCAGCAGCACTAGACCGGGACTAGCGGGGGGGCCATCCTACAATGAGCAGTTCTTC.